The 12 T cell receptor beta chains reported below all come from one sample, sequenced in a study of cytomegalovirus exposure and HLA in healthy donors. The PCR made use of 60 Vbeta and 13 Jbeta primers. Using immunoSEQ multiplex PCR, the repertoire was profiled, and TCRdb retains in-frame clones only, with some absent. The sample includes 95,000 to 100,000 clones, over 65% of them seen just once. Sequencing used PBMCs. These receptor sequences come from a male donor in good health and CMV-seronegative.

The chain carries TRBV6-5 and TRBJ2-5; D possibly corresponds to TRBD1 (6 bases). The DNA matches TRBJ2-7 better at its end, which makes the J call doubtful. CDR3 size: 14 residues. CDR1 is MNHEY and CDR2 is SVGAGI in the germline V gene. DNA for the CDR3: TGTGCCAGCAAGACTACAGGGTACAAATACGAGCAGTACTTC. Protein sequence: CASKTTGYKYEQYF.

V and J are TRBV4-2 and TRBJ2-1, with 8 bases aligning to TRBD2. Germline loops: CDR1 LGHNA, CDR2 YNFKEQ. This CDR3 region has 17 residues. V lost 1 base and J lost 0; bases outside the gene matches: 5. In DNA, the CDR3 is TGTGCCAGCAGCCAAGGGTTCAGCGGGAGCTCCTACAATGAGCAGTTCTTC. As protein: CASSQGFSGSSYNEQFF.

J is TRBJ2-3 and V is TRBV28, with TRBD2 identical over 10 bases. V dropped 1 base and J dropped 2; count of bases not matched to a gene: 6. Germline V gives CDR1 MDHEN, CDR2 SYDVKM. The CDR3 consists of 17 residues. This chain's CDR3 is CASSLSGTSVNTDTQYF. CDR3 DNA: TGTGCCAGCAGTTTATCCGGGACTAGCGTTAACACAGATACGCAGTATTTT.

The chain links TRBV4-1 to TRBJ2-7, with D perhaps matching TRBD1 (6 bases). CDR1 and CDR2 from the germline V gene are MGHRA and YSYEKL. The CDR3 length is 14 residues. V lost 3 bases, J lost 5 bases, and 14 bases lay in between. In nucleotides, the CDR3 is TGCGCCAGCAGCCACGGGCAGGGGAGCAACGAGCAGTACTTC. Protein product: CASSHGQGSNEQYF.

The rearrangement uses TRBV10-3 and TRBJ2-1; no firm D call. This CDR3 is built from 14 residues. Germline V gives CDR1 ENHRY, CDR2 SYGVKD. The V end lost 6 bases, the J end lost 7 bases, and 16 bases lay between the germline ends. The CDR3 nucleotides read TGTGCCATCAGATCGACGGATGAGAGGAATGAGCAGTTCTTC. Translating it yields CAIRSTDERNEQFF.

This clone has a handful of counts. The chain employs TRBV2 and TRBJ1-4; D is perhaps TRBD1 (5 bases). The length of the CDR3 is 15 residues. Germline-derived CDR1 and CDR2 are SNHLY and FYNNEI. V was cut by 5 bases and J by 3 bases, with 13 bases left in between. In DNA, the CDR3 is TGTGCCAGCAGTTTCGGCAGGGAACCTAATGAAAAACTGTTTTTT. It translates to CASSFGREPNEKLFF.

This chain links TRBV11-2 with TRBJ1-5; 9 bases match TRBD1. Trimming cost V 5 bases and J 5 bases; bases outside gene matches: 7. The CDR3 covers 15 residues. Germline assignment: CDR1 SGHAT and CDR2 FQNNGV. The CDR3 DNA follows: TGTGCCAGCAGCATTGCGGGACAGGGACATCAGCCCCAGCATTTT. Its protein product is CASSIAGQGHQPQHF.

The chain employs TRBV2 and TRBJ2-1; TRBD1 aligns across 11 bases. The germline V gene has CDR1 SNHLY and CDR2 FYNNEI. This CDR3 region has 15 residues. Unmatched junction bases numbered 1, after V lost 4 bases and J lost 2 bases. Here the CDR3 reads CASSGDRGTYNEQFF. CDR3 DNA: TGTGCCAGCAGTGGGGACAGGGGGACCTACAATGAGCAGTTCTTC.

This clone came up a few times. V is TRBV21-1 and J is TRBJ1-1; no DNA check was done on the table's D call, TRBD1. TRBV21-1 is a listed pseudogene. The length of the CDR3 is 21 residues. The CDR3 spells CASRDNSERDSLPLMNTEAFF. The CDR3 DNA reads TGTGCCAGCAGGGACAACTCGGAAAGGGACAGCCTACCCCTCATGAACACTGAAGCTTTCTTT.

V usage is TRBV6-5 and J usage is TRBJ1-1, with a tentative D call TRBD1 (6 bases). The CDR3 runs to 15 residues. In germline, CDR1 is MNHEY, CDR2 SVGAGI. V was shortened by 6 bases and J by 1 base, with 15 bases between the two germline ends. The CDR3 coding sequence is TGTGCCAGCAGGGGGGGGCTAGACAGGAACACTGAAGCTTTCTTT. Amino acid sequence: CASRGGLDRNTEAFF.

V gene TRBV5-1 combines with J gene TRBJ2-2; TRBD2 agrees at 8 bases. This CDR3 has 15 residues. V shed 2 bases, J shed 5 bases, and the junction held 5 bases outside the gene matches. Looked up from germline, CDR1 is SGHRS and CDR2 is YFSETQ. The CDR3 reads CASSFNAGGTGELFF. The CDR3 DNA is TGCGCCAGCAGCTTCAATGCGGGGGGAACCGGGGAGCTGTTTTTT. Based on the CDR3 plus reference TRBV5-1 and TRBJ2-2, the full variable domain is KAGVTQTPRYLIKTRGQQVTLSCSPISGHRSVSWYQQTPGQGLQFLFEYFSETQRNKGNFPGRFSGRQFSNSRSEMNVSTLELGDSALYLCASSFNAGGTGELFFGEGSRLTVL.

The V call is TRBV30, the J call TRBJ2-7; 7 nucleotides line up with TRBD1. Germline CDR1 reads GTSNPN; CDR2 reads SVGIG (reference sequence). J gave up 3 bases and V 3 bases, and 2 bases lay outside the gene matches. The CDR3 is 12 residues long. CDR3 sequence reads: CAWSGTDYEQYF. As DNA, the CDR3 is TGTGCCTGGAGCGGGACAGACTACGAGCAGTACTTC.